This T cell receptor (beta chain) derives from a study of post-analysis software for immune sequencing data. Study information: Several disease courses (relapsing-remitting, secondary progressive and progressive-relapsing) of multiple sclerosis were included.

Comments on this clonotype: Antigen specificity is unknown.

Researchers reported that TCR beta cDNA libraries carried unique molecular identifiers. Input amounts of 1 to 10 million T cells were used. These gave approximately 500,000 cDNA molecules, so each molecule approximated one T cell. TCRdb re-called the PCR reads with MiXCR, one entry per CDR3 protein. The sample holds about 160,000 distinct CDR3 sequences; about 36% are singletons and the top ten take roughly 28%. Study results and caveats: A handful of TRBV segments appeared more often in patients than in controls, and TRBV5-6, TRBV5-1 and TRBV20-1 were among these.

The CDR3 sequence is 15 residues long. CDR1 is SGHVS, CDR2 FNYEAQ, per germline. Deletions cut 1 base from V and 2 bases from J, with 11 bases between. Source: blood, taken after autologous hematopoietic stem cell transplantation. The origin of this receptor is a girl under 18 with multiple sclerosis. This chain links TRBV7-6 with TRBJ2-5; tentative D call: TRBD2 (5 bases). For the CDR3, the DNA is TGTGCCAGCAGCTTAGGTGGCAGGAGGCAAGAGACCCAGTACTTC. It encodes CASSLGGRRQETQYF. Variable domain in full (rest from reference TRBV7-6 and TRBJ2-5): GAGVSQSPRYKVTKRGQDVALRCDPISGHVSLYWYRQALGQGPEFLTYFNYEAQQDKSGLPNDRFSAERPEGSISTLTIQRTEQRDSAMYRCASSLGGRRQETQYFGPGTRLLVL.